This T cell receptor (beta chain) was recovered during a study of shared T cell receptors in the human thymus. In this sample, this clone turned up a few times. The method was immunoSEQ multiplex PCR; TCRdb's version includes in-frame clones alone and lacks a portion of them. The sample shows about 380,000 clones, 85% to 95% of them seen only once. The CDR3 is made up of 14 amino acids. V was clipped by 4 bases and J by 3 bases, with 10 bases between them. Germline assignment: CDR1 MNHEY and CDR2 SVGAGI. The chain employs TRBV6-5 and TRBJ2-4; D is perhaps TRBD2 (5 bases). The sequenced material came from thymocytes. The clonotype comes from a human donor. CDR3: CASSFASGKNIQYF. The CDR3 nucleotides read TGTGCCAGCAGTTTTGCCAGCGGCAAAAACATTCAGTACTTC.